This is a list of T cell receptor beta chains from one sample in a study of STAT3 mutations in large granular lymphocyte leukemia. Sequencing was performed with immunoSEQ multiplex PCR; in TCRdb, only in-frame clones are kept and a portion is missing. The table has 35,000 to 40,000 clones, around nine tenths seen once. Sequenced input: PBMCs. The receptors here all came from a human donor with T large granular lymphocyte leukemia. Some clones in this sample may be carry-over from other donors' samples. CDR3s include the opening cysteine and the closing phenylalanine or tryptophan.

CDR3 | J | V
CASSLEGPPDTQYF | TRBJ2-3 | TRBV5-4
CASSLGTEEQYF | TRBJ2-7 | TRBV5-1
CASSLPVGDTQYF | TRBJ2-3 | TRBV7-9
CATRGTGGVETQYF | TRBJ2-5 | TRBV28
CSVQGDTGELFF | TRBJ2-2 | TRBV29-1
CASSLAGSSETQYF | TRBJ2-5 | TRBV5-1
CASSSSQGMETEAFF | TRBJ1-1 | TRBV7-2
CASSIREGIETQYF | TRBJ2-5 | TRBV18
CASSMVRGSNEQFF | TRBJ2-1 | TRBV14
CASSFPGGGTDTQYF | TRBJ2-3 | TRBV5-1
CASSFAGSPYEQYF | TRBJ2-7 | TRBV5-1
CASSYGQGVYNEQFF | TRBJ2-1 | TRBV6-5
CASSIDGSGYEQYF | TRBJ2-7 | TRBV19
CASRPDRGPKGYTF | TRBJ1-2 | TRBV6-5
CASSLRRDSQNTGELFF | TRBJ2-2 | TRBV28
CATSSRDTPPTGELFF | TRBJ2-2 | TRBV15
CAWRLGPGETQYF | TRBJ2-5 | TRBV30
CASSQTGGRDQPQHF | TRBJ1-5 | TRBV6-6
CASSPPGAGTTGELFF | TRBJ2-2 | TRBV18
CASSPPLAGGEPQETQYF | TRBJ2-5 | TRBV9
CASSPRDAGGTQHF | TRBJ1-5 | TRBV9
CASSDITGGYTF | TRBJ1-2 | TRBV6-4
CASSYSRTYGYTF | TRBJ1-2 | TRBV6-5
CASSVLGGSQETQYF | TRBJ2-5 | TRBV2
CASSSGQGWQPQHF | TRBJ1-5 | TRBV28
CASSESGYTF | TRBJ1-2 | TRBV2
CASSPLAGGSTDTQYF | TRBJ2-3 | TRBV18
CASSLGGRYYGYTF | TRBJ1-2 | TRBV5-6
CAWSTDMNTEAFF | TRBJ1-1 | TRBV30
CSVEGTESFPTDTQYF | TRBJ2-3 | TRBV29-1
CASSLGTATYEQYF | TRBJ2-7 | TRBV5-6
CASSPWRENTEAFF | TRBJ1-1 | TRBV18
CASSPTTGIVNEQFF | TRBJ2-1 | TRBV5-1
CASIERGEADTQYF | TRBJ2-3 | TRBV6-1